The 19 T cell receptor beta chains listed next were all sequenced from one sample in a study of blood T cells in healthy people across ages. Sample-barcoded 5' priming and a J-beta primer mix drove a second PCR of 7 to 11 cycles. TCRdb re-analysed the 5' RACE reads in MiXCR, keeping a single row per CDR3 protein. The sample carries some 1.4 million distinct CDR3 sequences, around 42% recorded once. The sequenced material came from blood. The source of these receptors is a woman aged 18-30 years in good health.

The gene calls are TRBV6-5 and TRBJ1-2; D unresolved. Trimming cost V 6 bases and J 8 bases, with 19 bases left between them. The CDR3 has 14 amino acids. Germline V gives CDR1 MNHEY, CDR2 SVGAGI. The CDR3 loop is CASRSGRPPTGYTF. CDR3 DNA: TGTGCCAGCAGAAGCGGTCGTCCTCCAACGGGCTACACCTTC.

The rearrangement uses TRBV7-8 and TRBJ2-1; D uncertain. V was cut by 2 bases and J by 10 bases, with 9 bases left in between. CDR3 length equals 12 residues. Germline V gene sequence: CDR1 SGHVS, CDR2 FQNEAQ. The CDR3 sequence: CASSLSSREQFF. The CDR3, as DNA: TGTGCCAGCAGCTTATCTAGTAGAGAGCAGTTCTTC.

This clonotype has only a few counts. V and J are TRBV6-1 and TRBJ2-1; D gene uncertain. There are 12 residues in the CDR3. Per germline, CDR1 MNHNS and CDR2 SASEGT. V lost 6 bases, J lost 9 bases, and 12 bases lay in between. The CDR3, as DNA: TGTGCCAGCAGCGATGCGATACCTGAGCAGTTCTTC. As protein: CASSDAIPEQFF.

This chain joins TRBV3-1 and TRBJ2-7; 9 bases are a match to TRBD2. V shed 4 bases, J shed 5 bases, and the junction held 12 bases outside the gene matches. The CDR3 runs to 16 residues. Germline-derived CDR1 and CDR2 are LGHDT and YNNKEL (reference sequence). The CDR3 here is CASSPNLSGRGHEQYF. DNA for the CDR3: TGTGCCAGCAGCCCGAACCTTAGCGGGAGAGGCCACGAGCAGTACTTC.

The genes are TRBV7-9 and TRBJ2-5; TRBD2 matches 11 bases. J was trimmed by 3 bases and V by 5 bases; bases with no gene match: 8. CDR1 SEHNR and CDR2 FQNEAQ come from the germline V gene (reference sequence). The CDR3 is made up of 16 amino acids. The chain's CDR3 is CASSPRLAGTKETQYF. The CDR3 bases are TGTGCCAGCAGCCCCCGACTAGCGGGAACCAAAGAGACCCAGTACTTC. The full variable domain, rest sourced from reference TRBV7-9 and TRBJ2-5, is DTGVSQNPRHKITKRGQNVTFRCDPISEHNRLYWYRQTLGQGPEFLTYFQNEAQLEKSRLLSDRFSAERPKGSFSTLEIQRTEQGDSAMYLCASSPRLAGTKETQYFGPGTRLLVL.

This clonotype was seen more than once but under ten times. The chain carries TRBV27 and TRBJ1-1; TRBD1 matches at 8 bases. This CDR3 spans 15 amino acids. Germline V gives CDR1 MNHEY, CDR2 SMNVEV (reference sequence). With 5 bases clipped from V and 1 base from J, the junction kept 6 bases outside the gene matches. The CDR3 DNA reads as TGTGCCAGCAGTAGAACAGGACAGGGGAACACTGAAGCTTTCTTT. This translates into CASSRTGQGNTEAFF.

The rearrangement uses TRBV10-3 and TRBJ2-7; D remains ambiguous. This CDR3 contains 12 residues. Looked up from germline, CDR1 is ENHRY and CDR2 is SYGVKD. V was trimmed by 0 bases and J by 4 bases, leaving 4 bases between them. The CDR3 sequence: CAISESIYEQYF. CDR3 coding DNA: TGTGCCATCAGTGAGTCGATATACGAGCAGTACTTC.

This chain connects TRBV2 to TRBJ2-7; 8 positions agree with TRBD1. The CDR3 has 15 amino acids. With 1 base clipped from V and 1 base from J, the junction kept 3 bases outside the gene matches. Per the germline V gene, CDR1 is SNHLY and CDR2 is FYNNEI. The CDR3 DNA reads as TGTGCCAGCAGTGAAGGGACAGGGCCGTCCTACGAGCAGTACTTC. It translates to CASSEGTGPSYEQYF. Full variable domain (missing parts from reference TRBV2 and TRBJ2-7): EPEVTQTPSHQVTQMGQEVILRCVPISNHLYFYWYRQILGQKVEFLVSFYNNEISEKSEIFDDQFSVERPDGSNFTLKIRSTKLEDSAMYFCASSEGTGPSYEQYFGPGTRLTVT.

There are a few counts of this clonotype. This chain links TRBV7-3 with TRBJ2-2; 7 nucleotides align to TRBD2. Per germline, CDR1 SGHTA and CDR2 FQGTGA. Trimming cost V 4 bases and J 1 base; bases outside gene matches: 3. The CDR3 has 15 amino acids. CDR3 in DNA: TGTGCCAGCAGCTCCTTAGCGGGGAACACCGGGGAGCTGTTTTTT. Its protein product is CASSSLAGNTGELFF.

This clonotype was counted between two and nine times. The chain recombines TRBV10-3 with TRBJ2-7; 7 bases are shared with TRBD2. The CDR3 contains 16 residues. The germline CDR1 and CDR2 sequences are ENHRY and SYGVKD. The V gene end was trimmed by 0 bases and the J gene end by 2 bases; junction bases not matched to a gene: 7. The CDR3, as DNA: TGTGCCATCAGTGAGTCGGGAGGGAAACCGGCCTACGAGCAGTACTTC. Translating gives CAISESGGKPAYEQYF.

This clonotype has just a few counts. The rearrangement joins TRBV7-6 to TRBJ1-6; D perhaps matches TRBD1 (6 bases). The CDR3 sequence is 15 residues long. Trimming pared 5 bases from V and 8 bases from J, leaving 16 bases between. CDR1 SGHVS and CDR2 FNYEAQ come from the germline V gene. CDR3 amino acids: CASSRGGWGHSPLHF. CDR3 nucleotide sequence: TGTGCCAGCAGCCGCGGGGGGTGGGGGCATTCACCCCTCCACTTT. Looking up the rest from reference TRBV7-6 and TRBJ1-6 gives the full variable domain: GAGVSQSPRYKVTKRGQDVALRCDPISGHVSLYWYRQALGQGPEFLTYFNYEAQQDKSGLPNDRFSAERPEGSISTLTIQRTEQRDSAMYRCASSRGGWGHSPLHFGNGTRLTVT.

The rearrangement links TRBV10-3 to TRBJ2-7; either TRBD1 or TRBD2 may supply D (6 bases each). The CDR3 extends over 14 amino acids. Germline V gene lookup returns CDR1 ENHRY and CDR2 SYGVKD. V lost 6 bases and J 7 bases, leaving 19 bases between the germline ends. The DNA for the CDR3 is TGTGCCATCAGGGGTCCGGGGGCGCACAATGAGCAGTACTTC. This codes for CAIRGPGAHNEQYF.

The CDR3 here is CASSSGQGSYQETQYF. The CDR3 nucleotides are TGTGCCAGCAGCTCCGGACAGGGATCGTACCAAGAGACCCAGTACTTC. This chain joins TRBV7-9 and TRBJ2-5; 8 bases are a match to TRBD1. CDR3 size: 16 residues. Trimming cost V 4 bases and J 0 bases; bases outside gene matches: 7. The germline CDR1 and CDR2 sequences are SEHNR and FQNEAQ (reference sequence).

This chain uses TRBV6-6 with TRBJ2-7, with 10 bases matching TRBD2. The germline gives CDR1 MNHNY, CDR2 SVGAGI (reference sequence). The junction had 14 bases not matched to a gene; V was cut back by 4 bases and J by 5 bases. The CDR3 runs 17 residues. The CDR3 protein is CASSSIAGGGSWDEQYF. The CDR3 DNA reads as TGTGCCAGCAGTTCTATAGCGGGGGGAGGTTCCTGGGACGAGCAGTACTTC.

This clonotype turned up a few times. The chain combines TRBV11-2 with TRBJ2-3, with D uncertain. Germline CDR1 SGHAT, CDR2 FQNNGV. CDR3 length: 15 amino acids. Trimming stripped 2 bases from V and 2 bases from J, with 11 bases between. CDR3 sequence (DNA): TGTGCCAGCAGCTTATCTTTTTTAAACACAGATACGCAGTATTTT. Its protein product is CASSLSFLNTDTQYF. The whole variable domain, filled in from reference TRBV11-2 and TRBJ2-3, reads EAGVAQSPRYKIIEKRQSVAFWCNPISGHATLYWYQQILGQGPKLLIQFQNNGVVDDSQLPKDRFSAERLKGVDSTLKIQPAKLEDSAVYLCASSLSFLNTDTQYFGPGTRLTVL.

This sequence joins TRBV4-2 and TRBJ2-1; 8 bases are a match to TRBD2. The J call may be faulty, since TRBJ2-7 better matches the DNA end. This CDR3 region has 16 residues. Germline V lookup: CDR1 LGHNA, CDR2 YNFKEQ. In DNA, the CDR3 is TGTGCCAGCAGCCAAGACCGGACTAGCCTATACAATGAGCAGTACTTC. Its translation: CASSQDRTSLYNEQYF.

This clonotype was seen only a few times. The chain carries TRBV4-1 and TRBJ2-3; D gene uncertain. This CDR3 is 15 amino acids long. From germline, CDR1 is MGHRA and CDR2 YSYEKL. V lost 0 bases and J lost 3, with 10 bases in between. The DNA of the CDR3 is TGCGCCAGCAGCCAAGATGTTGGAAAGACAGATACGCAGTATTTT. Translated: CASSQDVGKTDTQYF.

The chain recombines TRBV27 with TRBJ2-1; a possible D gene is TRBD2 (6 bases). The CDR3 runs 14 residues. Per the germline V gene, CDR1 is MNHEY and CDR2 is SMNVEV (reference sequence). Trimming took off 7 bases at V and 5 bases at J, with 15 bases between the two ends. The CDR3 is CASTPIAADNEQFF. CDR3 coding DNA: TGTGCCAGCACCCCCATAGCGGCAGACAATGAGCAGTTCTTC.

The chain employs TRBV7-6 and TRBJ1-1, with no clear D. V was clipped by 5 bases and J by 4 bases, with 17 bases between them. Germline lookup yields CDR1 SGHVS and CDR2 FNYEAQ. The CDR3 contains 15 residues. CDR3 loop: CASSPAETRGTEAFF. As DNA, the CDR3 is TGTGCCAGCAGCCCAGCCGAGACCCGGGGCACTGAAGCTTTCTTT.